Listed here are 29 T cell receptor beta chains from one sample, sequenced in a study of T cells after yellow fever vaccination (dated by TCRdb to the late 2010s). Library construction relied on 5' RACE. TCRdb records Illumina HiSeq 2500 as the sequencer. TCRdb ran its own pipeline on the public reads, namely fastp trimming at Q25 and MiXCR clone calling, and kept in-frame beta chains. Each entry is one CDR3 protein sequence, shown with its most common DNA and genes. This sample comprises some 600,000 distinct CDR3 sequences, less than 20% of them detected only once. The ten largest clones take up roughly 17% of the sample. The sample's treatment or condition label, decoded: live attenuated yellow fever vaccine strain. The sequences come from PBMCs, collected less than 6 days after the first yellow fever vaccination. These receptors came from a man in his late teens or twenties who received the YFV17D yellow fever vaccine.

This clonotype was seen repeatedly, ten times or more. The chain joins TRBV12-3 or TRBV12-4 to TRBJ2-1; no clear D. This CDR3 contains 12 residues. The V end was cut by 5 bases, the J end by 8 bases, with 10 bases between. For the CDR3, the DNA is TGTGCCAGCAGTCCCCCATCCTATGAGCAGTTCTTC. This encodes CASSPPSYEQFF.

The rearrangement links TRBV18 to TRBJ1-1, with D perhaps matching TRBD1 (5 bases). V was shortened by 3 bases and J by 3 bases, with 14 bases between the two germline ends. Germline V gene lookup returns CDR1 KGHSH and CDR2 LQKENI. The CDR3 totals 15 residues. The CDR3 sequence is CASSPFPGGDTEAFF. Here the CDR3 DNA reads TGTGCCAGCTCACCGTTCCCCGGGGGGGACACTGAAGCTTTCTTT.

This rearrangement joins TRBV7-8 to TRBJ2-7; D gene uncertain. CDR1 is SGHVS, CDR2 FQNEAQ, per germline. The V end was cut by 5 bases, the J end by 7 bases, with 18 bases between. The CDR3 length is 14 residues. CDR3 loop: CASSPDPFGREQYV. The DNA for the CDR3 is TGTGCCAGCAGCCCTGACCCCTTCGGGCGGGAGCAGTACGTC.

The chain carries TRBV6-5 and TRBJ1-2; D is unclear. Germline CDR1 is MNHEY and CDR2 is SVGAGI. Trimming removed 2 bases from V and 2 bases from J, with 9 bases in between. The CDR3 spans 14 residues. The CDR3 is CASSYRVSNYGYTF. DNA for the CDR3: TGTGCCAGCAGTTACAGGGTCTCGAACTATGGCTACACCTTC.

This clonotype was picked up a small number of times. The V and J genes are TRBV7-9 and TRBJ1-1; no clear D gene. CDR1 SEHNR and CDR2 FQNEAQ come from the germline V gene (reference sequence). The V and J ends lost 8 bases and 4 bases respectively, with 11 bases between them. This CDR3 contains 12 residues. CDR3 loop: CASDKASTEAFF. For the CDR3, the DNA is TGTGCCAGCGACAAAGCTTCCACTGAAGCTTTCTTT.

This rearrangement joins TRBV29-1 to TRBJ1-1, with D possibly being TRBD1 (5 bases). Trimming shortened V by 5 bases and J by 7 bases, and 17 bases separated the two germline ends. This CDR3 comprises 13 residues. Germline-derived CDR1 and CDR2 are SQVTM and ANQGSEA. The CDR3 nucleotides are TGCAGCGTTCTGACTACTACAACAGGTGAAGCTTTCTTT. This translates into CSVLTTTTGEAFF.

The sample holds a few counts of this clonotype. The CDR3 DNA reads TGTGCCATCAGTGAGTATATGGGGCAGAGTGAGCAGTACGTC. Translating it yields CAISEYMGQSEQYV. This chain connects TRBV10-3 to TRBJ2-7; tentative D call: TRBD1 (5 bases). This CDR3 spans 14 amino acids. The V gene's germline CDR1 is ENHRY and CDR2 SYGVKD. The V and J ends lost 1 base and 7 bases respectively, with 14 bases between them.

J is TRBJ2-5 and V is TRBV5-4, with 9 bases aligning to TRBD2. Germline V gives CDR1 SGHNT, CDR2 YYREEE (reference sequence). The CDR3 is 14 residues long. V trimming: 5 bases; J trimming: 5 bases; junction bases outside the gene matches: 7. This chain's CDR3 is CASRVRGGLETQYF. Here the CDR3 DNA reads TGTGCCAGCAGGGTGCGGGGGGGCCTGGAGACCCAGTACTTC.

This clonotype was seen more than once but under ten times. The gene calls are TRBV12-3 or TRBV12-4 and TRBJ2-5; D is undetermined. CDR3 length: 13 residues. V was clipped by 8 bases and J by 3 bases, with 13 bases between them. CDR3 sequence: CASRAPEEETQYF. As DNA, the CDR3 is TGTGCCAGCCGGGCCCCCGAGGAAGAGACCCAGTACTTC.

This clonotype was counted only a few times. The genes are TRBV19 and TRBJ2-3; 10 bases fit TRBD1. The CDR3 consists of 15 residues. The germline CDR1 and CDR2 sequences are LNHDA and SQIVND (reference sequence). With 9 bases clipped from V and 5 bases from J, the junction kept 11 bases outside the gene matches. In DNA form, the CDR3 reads TGTGCCAGCCTCCGACAGGGGGCAGGAGAAGATACGCAGTATTTT. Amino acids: CASLRQGAGEDTQYF.

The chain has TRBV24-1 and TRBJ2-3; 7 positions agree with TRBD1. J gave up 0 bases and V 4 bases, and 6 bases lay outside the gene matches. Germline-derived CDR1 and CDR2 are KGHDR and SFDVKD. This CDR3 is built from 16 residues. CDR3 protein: CATSDYRGESTDTQYF. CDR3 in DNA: TGTGCCACCAGTGACTACAGGGGCGAAAGCACAGATACGCAGTATTTT.

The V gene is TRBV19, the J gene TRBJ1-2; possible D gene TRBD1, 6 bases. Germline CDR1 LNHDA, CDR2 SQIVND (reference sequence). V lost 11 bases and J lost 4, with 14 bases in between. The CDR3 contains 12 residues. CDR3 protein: CAGGGQGYGYTF. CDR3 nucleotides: TGTGCCGGCGGGGGGCAAGGCTATGGCTACACCTTC.

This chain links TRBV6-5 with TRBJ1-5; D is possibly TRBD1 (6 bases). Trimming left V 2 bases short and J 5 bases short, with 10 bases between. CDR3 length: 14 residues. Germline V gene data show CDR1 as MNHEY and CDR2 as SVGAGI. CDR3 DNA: TGTGCCAGCAGTTACAGGGACATTCATCAGCCCCAGCATTTT. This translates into CASSYRDIHQPQHF.

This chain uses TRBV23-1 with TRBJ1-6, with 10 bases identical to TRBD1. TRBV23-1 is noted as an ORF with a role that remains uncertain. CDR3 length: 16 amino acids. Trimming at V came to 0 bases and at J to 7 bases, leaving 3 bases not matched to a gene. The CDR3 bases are TGCGCCAGCAGTCAATCGGACAGGGGGGACAATTCACCCCTCCACTTT. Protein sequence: CASSQSDRGDNSPLHF.

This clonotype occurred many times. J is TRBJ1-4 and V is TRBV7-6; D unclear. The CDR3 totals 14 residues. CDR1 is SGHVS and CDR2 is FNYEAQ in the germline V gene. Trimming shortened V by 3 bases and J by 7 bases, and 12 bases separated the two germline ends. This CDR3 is CASSLNPAGEKLFF. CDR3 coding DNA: TGTGCCAGCAGCTTGAATCCCGCCGGTGAAAAACTGTTTTTT.

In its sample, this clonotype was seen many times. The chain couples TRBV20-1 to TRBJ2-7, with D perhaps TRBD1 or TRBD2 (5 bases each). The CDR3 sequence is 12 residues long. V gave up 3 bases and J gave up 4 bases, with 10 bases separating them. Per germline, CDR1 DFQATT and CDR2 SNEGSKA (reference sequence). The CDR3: CSASVREYEQYV. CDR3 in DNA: TGCAGTGCTAGTGTCAGGGAGTACGAGCAGTACGTC.

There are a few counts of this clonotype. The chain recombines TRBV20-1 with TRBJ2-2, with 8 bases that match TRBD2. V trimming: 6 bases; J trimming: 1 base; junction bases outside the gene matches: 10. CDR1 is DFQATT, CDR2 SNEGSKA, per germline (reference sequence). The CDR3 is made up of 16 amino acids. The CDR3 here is CSAFSGDVGNTGELFF. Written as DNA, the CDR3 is TGCAGTGCCTTTAGCGGGGACGTGGGGAACACCGGGGAGCTGTTTTTT.

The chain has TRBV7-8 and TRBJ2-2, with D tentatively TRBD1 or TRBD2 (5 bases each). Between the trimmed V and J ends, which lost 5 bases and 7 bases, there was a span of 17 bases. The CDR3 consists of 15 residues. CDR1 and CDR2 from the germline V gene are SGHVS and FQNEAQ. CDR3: CASSVGIQGVGELFF. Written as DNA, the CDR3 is TGTGCCAGCAGCGTGGGGATTCAGGGAGTCGGGGAGCTGTTTTTT.

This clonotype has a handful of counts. DNA of the CDR3: TGTGCCAGCAGTTACCGGGGTTCCGGCTACACCTTC. It translates to CASSYRGSGYTF. This chain links TRBV6-5 with TRBJ1-2; no firm D call. The germline V gene has CDR1 MNHEY and CDR2 SVGAGI. The CDR3 has 12 residues. The germline V and J ends were trimmed by 2 bases and 8 bases, with 9 bases remaining between them.

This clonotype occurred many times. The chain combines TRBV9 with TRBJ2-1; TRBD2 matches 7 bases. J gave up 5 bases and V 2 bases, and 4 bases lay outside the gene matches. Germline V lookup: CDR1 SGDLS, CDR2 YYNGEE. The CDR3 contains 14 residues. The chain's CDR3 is CASSVPGTNNEQFF. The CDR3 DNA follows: TGTGCCAGCAGCGTTCCCGGGACTAACAATGAGCAGTTCTTC.

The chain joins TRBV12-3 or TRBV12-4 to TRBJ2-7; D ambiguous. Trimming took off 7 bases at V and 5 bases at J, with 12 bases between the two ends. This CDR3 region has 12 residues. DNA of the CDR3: TGTGCCAGCAAATTGGTTGGGGACGAGCAGTACTTC. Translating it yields CASKLVGDEQYF.

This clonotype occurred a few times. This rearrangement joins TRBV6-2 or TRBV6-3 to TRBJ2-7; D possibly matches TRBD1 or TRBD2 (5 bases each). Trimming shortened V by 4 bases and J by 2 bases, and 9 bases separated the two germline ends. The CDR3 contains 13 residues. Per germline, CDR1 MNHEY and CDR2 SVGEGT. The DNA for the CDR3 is TGTGCCAGCAGTTCGTGGGGGACCTACGAGCAGTACTTC. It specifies CASSSWGTYEQYF.

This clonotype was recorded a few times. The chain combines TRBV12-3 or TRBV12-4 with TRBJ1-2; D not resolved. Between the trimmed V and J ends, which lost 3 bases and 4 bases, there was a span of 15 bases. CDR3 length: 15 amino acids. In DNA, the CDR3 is TGTGCCAGCAGTTTTGACTGGGGAGATATCTATGGCTACACCTTC. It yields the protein CASSFDWGDIYGYTF.

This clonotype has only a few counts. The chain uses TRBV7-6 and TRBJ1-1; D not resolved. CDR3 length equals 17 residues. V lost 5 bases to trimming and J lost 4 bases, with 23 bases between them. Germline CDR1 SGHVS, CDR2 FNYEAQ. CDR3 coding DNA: TGTGCCAGCAGCCTGACCGTAGCCCTTCGAATGGGCACTGAAGCTTTCTTT. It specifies CASSLTVALRMGTEAFF.

CDR3 protein: CASSPPGPSGANVLTF. DNA of the CDR3: TGTGCCAGCAGCCCCCCGGGCCCCTCTGGGGCCAACGTCCTGACTTTC. The rearrangement uses TRBV7-3 and TRBJ2-6; D uncertain. The V end lost 5 bases, the J end lost 0 bases, and 11 bases lay between the germline ends. CDR3 length: 16 amino acids. Germline V gene sequence: CDR1 SGHTA, CDR2 FQGTGA.

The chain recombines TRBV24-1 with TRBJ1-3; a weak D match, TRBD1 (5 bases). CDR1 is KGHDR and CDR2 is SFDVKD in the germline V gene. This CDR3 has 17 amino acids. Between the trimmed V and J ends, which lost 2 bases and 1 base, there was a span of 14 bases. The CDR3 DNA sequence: TGTGCCACCAGTGATTCCCGGAGCAGGGAGTCTGGAAACACCATATATTTT. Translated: CATSDSRSRESGNTIYF.

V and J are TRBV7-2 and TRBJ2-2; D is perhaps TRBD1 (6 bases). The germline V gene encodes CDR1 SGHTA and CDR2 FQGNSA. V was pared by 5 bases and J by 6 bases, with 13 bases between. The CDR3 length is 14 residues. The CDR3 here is CASSLGQHAGELFF. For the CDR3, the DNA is TGTGCCAGCAGCCTAGGACAGCACGCCGGGGAGCTGTTTTTT.

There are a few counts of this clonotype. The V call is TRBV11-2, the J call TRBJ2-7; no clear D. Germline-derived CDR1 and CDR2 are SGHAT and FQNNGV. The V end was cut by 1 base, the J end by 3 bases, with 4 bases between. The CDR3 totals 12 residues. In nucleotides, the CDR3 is TGTGCCAGCAGCTTAGTTCTCTACGAGCAGTACTTC. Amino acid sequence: CASSLVLYEQYF.

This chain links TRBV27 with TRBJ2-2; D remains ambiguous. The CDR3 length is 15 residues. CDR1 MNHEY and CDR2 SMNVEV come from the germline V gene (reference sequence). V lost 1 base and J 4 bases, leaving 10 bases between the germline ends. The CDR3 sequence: CASSLWVVGTGELFF. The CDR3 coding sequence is TGTGCCAGCAGTTTATGGGTAGTGGGCACCGGGGAGCTGTTTTTT.